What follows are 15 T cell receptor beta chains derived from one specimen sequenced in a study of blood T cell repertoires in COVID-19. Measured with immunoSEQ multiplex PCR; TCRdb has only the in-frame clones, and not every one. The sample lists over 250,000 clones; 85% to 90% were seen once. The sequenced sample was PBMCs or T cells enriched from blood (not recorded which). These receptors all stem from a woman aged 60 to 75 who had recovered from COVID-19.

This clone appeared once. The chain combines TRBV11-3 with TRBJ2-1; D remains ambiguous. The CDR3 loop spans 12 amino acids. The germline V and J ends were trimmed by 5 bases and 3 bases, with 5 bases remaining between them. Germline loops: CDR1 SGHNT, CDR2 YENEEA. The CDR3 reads CASSPDYNEQFF. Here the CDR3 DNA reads TGTGCCAGCAGCCCAGACTACAATGAGCAGTTCTTC.

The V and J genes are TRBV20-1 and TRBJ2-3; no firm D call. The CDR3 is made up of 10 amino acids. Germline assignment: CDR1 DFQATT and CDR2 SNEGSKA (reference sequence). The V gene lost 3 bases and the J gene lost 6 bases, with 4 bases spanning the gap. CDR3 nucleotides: TGCAGTGCTAGCCAGGATACGCAGTATTTT. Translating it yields CSASQDTQYF.

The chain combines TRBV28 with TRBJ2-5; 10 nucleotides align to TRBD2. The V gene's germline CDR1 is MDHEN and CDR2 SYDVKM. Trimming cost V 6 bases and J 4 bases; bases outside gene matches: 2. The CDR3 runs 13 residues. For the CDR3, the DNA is TGTGCCAGCAGACTAGCGGGATTAGAGACCCAGTACTTC. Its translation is CASRLAGLETQYF.

The CDR3: CASSLPPPLAGVYNEQFF. CDR3 nucleotide sequence: TGTGCCAGCAGCTTACCCCCCCCTCTAGCGGGGGTGTACAATGAGCAGTTCTTC. This chain uses TRBV13 with TRBJ2-1; 10 nucleotides align to TRBD2. Unmatched junction bases numbered 11, after V lost 2 bases and J lost 4 bases. Per germline, CDR1 PRHDT and CDR2 FYEKMQ (reference sequence). The CDR3 spans 18 residues.

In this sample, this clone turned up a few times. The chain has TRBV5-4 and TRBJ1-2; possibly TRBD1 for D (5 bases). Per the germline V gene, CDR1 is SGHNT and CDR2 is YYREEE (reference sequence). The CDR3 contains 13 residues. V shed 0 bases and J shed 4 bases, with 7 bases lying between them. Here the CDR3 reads CASSLEGIYGYTF. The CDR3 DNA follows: TGTGCCAGCAGCTTGGAGGGGATCTATGGCTACACCTTC.

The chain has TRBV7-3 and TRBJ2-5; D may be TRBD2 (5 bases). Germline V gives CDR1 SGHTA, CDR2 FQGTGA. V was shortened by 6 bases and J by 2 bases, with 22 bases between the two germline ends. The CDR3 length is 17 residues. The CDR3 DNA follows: TGTGCCAGCAGATCAAAGCGGAGCGGAGTGATACAAGAGACCCAGTACTTC. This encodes CASRSKRSGVIQETQYF.

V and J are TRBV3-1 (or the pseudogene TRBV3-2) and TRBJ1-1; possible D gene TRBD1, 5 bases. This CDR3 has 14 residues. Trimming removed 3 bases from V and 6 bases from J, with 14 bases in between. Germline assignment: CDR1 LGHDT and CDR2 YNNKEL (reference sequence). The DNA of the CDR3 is TGTGCCAGCAGCCACAATCCGGGGGACGCTGAAGCTTTCTTT. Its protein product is CASSHNPGDAEAFF.

The DNA of the CDR3 is TGTGCCAGCACCCCCTCCGCGGTGAACTATGGCTACACCTTC. It is translated as CASTPSAVNYGYTF. The J gene is TRBJ1-2, the V gene TRBV6-5; D is undetermined. The CDR3 loop spans 14 amino acids. Germline CDR1 is MNHEY and CDR2 is SVGAGI. Trimming removed 7 bases from V and 2 bases from J, with 14 bases in between.

The chain's CDR3 is CASSSYPGTSGVTQETQYF. In nucleotides, the CDR3 is TGTGCCAGCAGTTCCTATCCCGGGACTAGCGGGGTCACCCAAGAGACCCAGTACTTC. The chain couples TRBV28 to TRBJ2-5, with 13 bases identical to TRBD2. The CDR3 extends over 19 amino acids. Germline CDR1 reads MDHEN; CDR2 reads SYDVKM. V lost 4 bases, J lost 1 base, and 12 bases stayed unmatched. Filled out from reference TRBV28 and TRBJ2-5, the complete variable domain reads DVKVTQSSRYLVKRTGEKVFLECVQDMDHENMFWYRQDPGLGLRLIYFSYDVKMKEKGDIPEGYSVSREKKERFSLILESASTNQTSMYLCASSSYPGTSGVTQETQYFGPGTRLLVL.

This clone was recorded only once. The CDR3 reads CASSKRGQLLFNVDEQYF. The DNA for the CDR3 is TGTGCCAGCAGCAAAAGGGGTCAGCTTTTATTCAATGTCGACGAGCAGTACTTC. V usage is TRBV11-3 and J usage is TRBJ2-7; D possibly corresponds to TRBD1 (5 bases). CDR1 is SGHNT, CDR2 YENEEA, per germline. The CDR3 spans 18 residues. V dropped 5 bases and J dropped 5 bases, with 28 bases sitting between them.

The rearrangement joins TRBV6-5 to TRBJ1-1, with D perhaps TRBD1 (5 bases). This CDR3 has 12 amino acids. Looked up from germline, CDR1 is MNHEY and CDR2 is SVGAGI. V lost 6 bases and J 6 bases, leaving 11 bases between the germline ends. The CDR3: CASRLIGAEAFF. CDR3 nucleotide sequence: TGTGCCAGCAGGCTAATAGGGGCTGAAGCTTTCTTT.

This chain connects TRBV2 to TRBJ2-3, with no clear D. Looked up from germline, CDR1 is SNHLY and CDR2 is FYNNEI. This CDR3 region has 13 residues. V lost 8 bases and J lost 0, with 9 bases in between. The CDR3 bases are TGTGCCAGCGGAGCCTATAGCACAGATACGCAGTATTTT. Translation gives CASGAYSTDTQYF.

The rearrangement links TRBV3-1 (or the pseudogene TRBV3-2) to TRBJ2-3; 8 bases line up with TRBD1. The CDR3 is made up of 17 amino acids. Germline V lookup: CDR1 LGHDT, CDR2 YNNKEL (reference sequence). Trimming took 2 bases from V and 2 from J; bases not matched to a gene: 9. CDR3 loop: CASSQKGGQDITDTQYF. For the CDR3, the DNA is TGTGCCAGCAGCCAAAAAGGGGGACAGGACATCACAGATACGCAGTATTTT.

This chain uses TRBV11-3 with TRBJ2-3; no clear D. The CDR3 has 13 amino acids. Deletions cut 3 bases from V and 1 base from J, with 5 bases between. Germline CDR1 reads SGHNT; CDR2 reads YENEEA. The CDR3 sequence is CASSFLGTDTQYF. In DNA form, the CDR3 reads TGTGCCAGCAGCTTCCTAGGCACAGATACGCAGTATTTT.

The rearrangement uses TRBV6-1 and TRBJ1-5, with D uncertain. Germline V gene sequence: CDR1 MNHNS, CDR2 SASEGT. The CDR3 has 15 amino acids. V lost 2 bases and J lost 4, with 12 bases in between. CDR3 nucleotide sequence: TGTGCCAGCAGTGAATGGAGGGCGGGGAATCAGCCCCAGCATTTT. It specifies CASSEWRAGNQPQHF.